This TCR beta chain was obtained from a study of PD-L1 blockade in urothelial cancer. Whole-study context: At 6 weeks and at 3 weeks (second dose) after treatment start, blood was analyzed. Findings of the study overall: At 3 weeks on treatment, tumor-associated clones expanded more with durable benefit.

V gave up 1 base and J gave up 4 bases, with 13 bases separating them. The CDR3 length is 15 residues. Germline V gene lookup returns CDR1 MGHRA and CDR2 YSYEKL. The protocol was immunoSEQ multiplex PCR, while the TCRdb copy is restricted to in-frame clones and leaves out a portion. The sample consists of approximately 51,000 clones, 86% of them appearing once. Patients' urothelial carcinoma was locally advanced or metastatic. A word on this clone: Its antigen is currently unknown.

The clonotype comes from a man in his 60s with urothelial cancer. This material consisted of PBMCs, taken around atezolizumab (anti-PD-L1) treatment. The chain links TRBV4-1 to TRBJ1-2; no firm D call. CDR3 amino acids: CASSQVVRSFYGYTF. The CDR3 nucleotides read TGCGCCAGCAGCCAAGTTGTCCGTTCCTTCTATGGCTACACCTTC.